This TCR beta chain is from a study of CD8+ T cells in alopecia areata (dated by TCRdb to the late 2010s). Context from the whole study: Treated patients were enrolled in an open-label pilot trial of oral tofacitinib, 5 to 10 mg twice daily, for moderate-to-severe alopecia areata. The SALT score, which quantifies the percentage of affected scalp surface area, was used to measure disease severity in treated patients. In both human patients and the C3H/HeJ mouse model, the study applied high-throughput TCRbeta sequencing to look at T cell clonal expansion in alopecia areata. Scalp clonality was compared across normal scalp (n=4), patchy alopecia areata scalp (n=8), and alopecia totalis/universalis scalp (n=8). Tofacitinib was given for 6 to 18 months, followed by 6 months of follow-up off drug to assess delayed response and recurrence. Biopsies were taken from tofacitinib-treated patients at baseline and again at 4 and 24 weeks into treatment, and several of those patients also had a later scalp biopsy. TCRbeta CDR3 regions were amplified by immunoSEQ multiplex PCR with 35 Vbeta forward and 13 Jbeta reverse primers. Human TCRbeta sequencing covered scalp tissue and sorted CD4+ and CD8+ peripheral blood T cells from patchy and totalis/universalis alopecia areata patients and healthy controls. RNA was obtained with the PAXgene miRNA kit for fixed scalp, the miRNeasy kit for PBMCs, and the RNeasy kit for mouse skin.

The CDR3 goes from the cysteine to the phenylalanine over 11 residues. Only the CDR3 DNA stays, 33 bases, in frame from base 1. Trimming removed 5 bases from V and 5 bases from J, leaving 10 bases between the germline ends. Via the germline V gene (reference sequence), CDR1 is DFQATT and CDR2 SNEGSKA. Libraries were prepared through the immunoSEQ multiplex PCR assay. RNA was extracted from all samples and reverse transcribed into cDNA as template for TCR sequencing. SuperScript III was used to make first-strand cDNA, primed with a 2:1 mix of oligo-dT and random hexamers. A synthetic immune receptor repertoire was used to assess amplification bias, and residual bias was removed computationally. The study's processing was this. After raw reads were preprocessed to remove errors, the CDR3 was defined following IMGT conventions as running from the conserved cysteine to phenylalanine. Clonality was computed as 1 minus the Shannon entropy, with the entropy normalized by log2 of the number of productive unique TCRs. Whether each scalp clone was CD4 or CD8 was inferred by checking scalp TCRbeta sequences against the CD4 and CD8 repertoires from sorted blood. In its TCRdb copy, this immuneACCESS table keeps in-frame sequences only and misses some clones. Where compared with another copy, unresolved V genes explain less than half of these, and the others have no known cause. Clone size and V and J calls were adopted from that table, with D and trimming inferred from the DNA. A total of 190,000 or so clones appear in this sample, roughly 61% of them only once. Over 9.5% of the sample belongs to the ten largest clones.

Concerning this clone: No cognate antigen has been identified for it. One base away there is no much larger clone; base qualities are not given.

Study-wide conclusions, independent of this receptor: Lesional scalp, especially in alopecia totalis/universalis, showed higher clonality and more expanded CD8+ clones than normal scalp, suggesting antigenic drive. Shared TCR sequences between patients were less evident than in mice, which may be partly attributable to HLA diversity in the patient population. The treated cohort was small, with a single nonresponder, so links between baseline CD8+ expansion and response need larger studies. Scalp TCR repertoire analysis is complicated because resident alphabeta T cells in normal human skin are also sequenced, whereas mouse skin is dominated by gammadelta T cells. Scalp clonality and the number of expanded CD8+ clones among the top 100 scalp clones were significantly decreased by tofacitinib. During tofacitinib treatment, many expanded lesional clones stuck around in both scalp and blood, and this persistence may partly explain why relapse happens after treatment is stopped.

The meaning of the sample's time point label: less than 25 weeks on oral tofacitinib. The treatment or condition label of this sample denotes: oral pan-JAK inhibitor, 5-10 mg twice daily. Peripheral blood and lesional scalp punch biopsies were obtained from patients with alopecia areata. PBMCs were isolated by density centrifugation and stained for CD3, CD4 and CD8, and CD4+ and CD8+ T cells were sorted on a FACSAria. The chain employs TRBV20-1 and TRBJ2-7, with the D gene uncertain. The clonotype was recovered from a human donor with alopecia areata. The material was CD8+ T cells sorted from blood, obtained at week 24, from a patient treated with tofacitinib. The DNA reads as follows: TGCAGTGCTCCCTTTGGGCACGAGCAGTACTTC. This gives the protein CSAPFGHEQYF.